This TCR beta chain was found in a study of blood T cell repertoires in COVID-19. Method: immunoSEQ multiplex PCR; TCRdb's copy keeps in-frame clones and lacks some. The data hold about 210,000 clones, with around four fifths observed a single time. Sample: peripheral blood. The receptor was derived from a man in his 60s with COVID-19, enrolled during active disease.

The CDR3 spells CASSRTGQGRPQETQYF. The CDR3 DNA follows: TGTGCCAGCAGCCGAACCGGACAGGGAAGGCCCCAAGAGACCCAGTACTTC. The chain is built from TRBV4-2 and TRBJ2-5; 8 bases agree with TRBD1. The germline V gene has CDR1 LGHNA and CDR2 YNFKEQ. This CDR3 contains 17 residues. J lost 1 base, V lost 4 bases, and 11 bases had no gene match.